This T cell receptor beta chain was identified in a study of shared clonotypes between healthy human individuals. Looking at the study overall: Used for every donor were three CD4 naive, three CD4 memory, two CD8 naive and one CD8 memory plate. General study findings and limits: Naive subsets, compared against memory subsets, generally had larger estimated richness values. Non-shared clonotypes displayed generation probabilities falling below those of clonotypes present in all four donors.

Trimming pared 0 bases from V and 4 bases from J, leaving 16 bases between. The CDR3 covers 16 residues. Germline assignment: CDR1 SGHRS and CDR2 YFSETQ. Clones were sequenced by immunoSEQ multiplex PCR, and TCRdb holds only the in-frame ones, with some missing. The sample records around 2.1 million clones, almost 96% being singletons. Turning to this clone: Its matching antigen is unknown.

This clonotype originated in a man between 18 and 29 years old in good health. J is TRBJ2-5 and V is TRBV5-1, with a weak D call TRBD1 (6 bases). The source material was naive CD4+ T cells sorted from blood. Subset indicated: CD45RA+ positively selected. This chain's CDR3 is CASSLEINRVGETQYF. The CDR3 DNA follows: TGCGCCAGCAGCTTGGAAATAAACAGGGTGGGAGAGACCCAGTACTTC.